The rows below give T cell receptor beta chains drawn from one sample of a study of T-cell memory formation after mild COVID-19. TCRdb re-derived calls from the 5' RACE reads in MiXCR, one entry per CDR3 protein. The sample includes about half a million distinct CDR3 sequences, around a sixth of them seen just once. Material: PBMCs or a T cell subset sorted from them (not recorded which). The receptor source for this set is an adult woman who had mild COVID-19 (a few samples of this study predate the infection). Cell type and time point are not known. The CDR3 runs from the conserved cysteine through the conserved F or W. The D gene is left open where the match is weak. Rows may omit the clone size; those that give it use once, few, many or a size class.

V	D	J	length	size	DNA	CDR3
TRBV6-5	TRBD2	TRBJ2-1	15	many	TGTGCCAGCAGTTTAGCGGGAGGGCCGGACAATGAGCAGTTCTTC	CASSLAGGPDNEQFF
TRBV6-6	NA	TRBJ1-1	14	NA	TGTGCCAGCAGTTACCAACTCGCACAGGCTAAAGCTTTCTTT	CASSYQLAQAKAFF
TRBV19	TRBD1	TRBJ2-6	19	NA	TGTGCCAGTAGTAGCCAGGACAGGGGGCGAGTGGCTGGGGCCAACGTCCTGACTTTC	CASSSQDRGRVAGANVLTF
TRBV12-3/TRBV12-4	NA	TRBJ1-2	14	NA	TGTGCCAGCCGCTCGGCGGGTGACGGAAATGGCTACACCTTC	CASRSAGDGNGYTF
TRBV5-1	NA	TRBJ1-6	14	NA	TGCGCCAGCAGCTTGGGCAGGGTTTTGACACCCCTCCACTTT	CASSLGRVLTPLHF
TRBV7-6	TRBD1	TRBJ1-2	15	few	TGTGCCAGCAGCCCACTAGGGACAGGGATTTATGGCTACACCTTC	CASSPLGTGIYGYTF
TRBV24-1	NA	TRBJ2-7	16	few	TGTGCCACCAGTGGCAGCCCTTCGGACGGAGGCTACGAGCAGTACTTC	CATSGSPSDGGYEQYF
TRBV9	TRBD1	TRBJ1-1	15	few	TGTGCCAGCAGCCTCTCCGGGACAGGGGACACTGAAGCTTTCTTT	CASSLSGTGDTEAFF
TRBV6-2/TRBV6-3	TRBD1	TRBJ2-1	14	many	TGTGCCAGCAGCCCCGGGACAGGGGTGAATGAGCAGTTCTTC	CASSPGTGVNEQFF
TRBV16	NA	TRBJ1-5	18	NA	TGTGCCAGCAGCCAATCTTTACAGGGACCATATAGCAATCAGCCCCAGCATTTT	CASSQSLQGPYSNQPQHF
TRBV7-9	TRBD1	TRBJ1-2	12	NA	TGTGCCAGCAGCTTACGGGACAGCAGCCCCTTATTC	CASSLRDSSPLF
TRBV20-1	TRBD1	TRBJ1-2	17	NA	TGCAGTGCTAGAAAGCCGGGACAGGGGATGATATTTGGTGGCTACACCTTC	CSARKPGQGMIFGGYTF
TRBV4-2	NA	TRBJ1-1	10	few	TGTGCCGTGCAGGGTTCTGAAGCTTTCTTT	CAVQGSEAFF
TRBV5-4	NA	TRBJ2-1	12	few	TGTGCCAGCAGCTTGGATTTCAATGAGCAGTTCTTC	CASSLDFNEQFF
TRBV25-1	NA	TRBJ1-1	16	NA	TGTGCCAGCGGATCCCCACCGGGACCTATGGGGACTGAAGCTTTCTTT	CASGSPPGPMGTEAFF
TRBV9	NA	TRBJ1-4	19	few	TGTGCCAGCAGCGTAGAAGGTGGGGAAATAAGAGCAACTAATGAAAAACTGTTTTTT	CASSVEGGEIRATNEKLFF
TRBV5-1	NA	TRBJ1-5	15	few	TGCGCCAGCAAGGAGGGGGAGAGTAGCAATCAGCCCCAGCATTTT	CASKEGESSNQPQHF
TRBV3-1	TRBD1	TRBJ1-2	14	NA	TGTGCCAGCAGCCAAGAAGGAGGCGGCAGGGGGCGTACCTTC	CASSQEGGGRGRTF
TRBV9	NA	TRBJ2-3	15	once	TGTGCCAGCAGCGTACGAGGGGGGCTGAGAGATACGCAGTATTTT	CASSVRGGLRDTQYF
TRBV6-5	NA	TRBJ2-5	15	few	TGTGCCAGCAGCCCCTGGGTTTCGGTCCAAGAGACCCAGTACTTC	CASSPWVSVQETQYF
TRBV7-6	TRBD1	TRBJ2-5	11	few	TGTGCCGTACAGGGGCGGGAGACCCAGTACTTC	CAVQGRETQYF
TRBV6-5	NA	TRBJ2-7	12	NA	TGTGCCAGCACCTCGGGCTCCTACGAGCAGTACTTC	CASTSGSYEQYF
TRBV29-1	TRBD2	TRBJ2-3	15	few	TGCAGCGTTGTGGCTAGCGGATCTAGCACAGATACGCAGTATTTT	CSVVASGSSTDTQYF
TRBV4-1	NA	TRBJ2-5	13	few	TGCGCCAGCAGCCGGGCTTCACCTGAGACCCAGTACTTC	CASSRASPETQYF
TRBV10-3	NA	TRBJ1-2	13	NA	TGTGCCATCAGTGTCGCAGGTTCTTATGGCTACACCTTC	CAISVAGSYGYTF
TRBV6-5	TRBD1	TRBJ2-3	15	NA	TGTGCCAGCAGTTACACAGGGGTTCGTGCAGATACGCAGTATTTT	CASSYTGVRADTQYF
TRBV20-1	NA	TRBJ2-7	13	few	TGCAGTGCCAGCAAGGGAAAGTCCTACGAGCAGTACTTC	CSASKGKSYEQYF
TRBV12-3/TRBV12-4	TRBD1	TRBJ2-3	16	NA	TGTGCCAGCTCCCCGGGACAGGGTTATAGCACAGATACGCAGTATTTT	CASSPGQGYSTDTQYF
TRBV20-1	NA	TRBJ1-2	13	few	TGCAGTGCCGTACAGGGCCTTAACTATGGCTACACCTTC	CSAVQGLNYGYTF
TRBV4-1	NA	TRBJ2-1	14	NA	TGCGCCAGCAGCCAAGGGGCCAGGGGCAATGAGCAGTTCTTC	CASSQGARGNEQFF
TRBV20-1	NA	TRBJ2-5	15	NA	TGCAGTGCTTTAACGTACCGGGGGGCCCAAGAGACCCAGTACTTC	CSALTYRGAQETQYF
TRBV7-3	TRBD2	TRBJ2-1	16	few	TGTGCCAGCAGCCGTCTGACTAGCGGGAGCGGCAATGAGCAGTTCTTC	CASSRLTSGSGNEQFF
TRBV12-3/TRBV12-4	NA	TRBJ1-2	13	NA	TGTGCCAGCAGTCAGGTGATGGGGGATGGCTACACCTTC	CASSQVMGDGYTF
TRBV29-1	NA	TRBJ2-7	14	NA	TGCAGCGCGAAGATAGAGGGCAGCTCCTACGAGCAGTACTTC	CSAKIEGSSYEQYF
TRBV5-4	NA	TRBJ1-2	15	NA	TGTGCCAGCAGTCTCGTTGGAGGACGGTATTATGGCTACACCTTC	CASSLVGGRYYGYTF
TRBV12-3/TRBV12-4	NA	TRBJ2-7	14	many	TGTGCCAGCTCCCTCGGGGACGGAACCTACGAGCAGTACTTC	CASSLGDGTYEQYF
TRBV7-9	TRBD1	TRBJ1-1	14	few	TGTGCCAGCAGCAATACGGACAGGCAATATGAAGCTTTCTTT	CASSNTDRQYEAFF
TRBV24-1	NA	TRBJ1-5	13	few	TGTGCCACCAGTGATCCACCGAATCAGCCCCAGCATTTT	CATSDPPNQPQHF